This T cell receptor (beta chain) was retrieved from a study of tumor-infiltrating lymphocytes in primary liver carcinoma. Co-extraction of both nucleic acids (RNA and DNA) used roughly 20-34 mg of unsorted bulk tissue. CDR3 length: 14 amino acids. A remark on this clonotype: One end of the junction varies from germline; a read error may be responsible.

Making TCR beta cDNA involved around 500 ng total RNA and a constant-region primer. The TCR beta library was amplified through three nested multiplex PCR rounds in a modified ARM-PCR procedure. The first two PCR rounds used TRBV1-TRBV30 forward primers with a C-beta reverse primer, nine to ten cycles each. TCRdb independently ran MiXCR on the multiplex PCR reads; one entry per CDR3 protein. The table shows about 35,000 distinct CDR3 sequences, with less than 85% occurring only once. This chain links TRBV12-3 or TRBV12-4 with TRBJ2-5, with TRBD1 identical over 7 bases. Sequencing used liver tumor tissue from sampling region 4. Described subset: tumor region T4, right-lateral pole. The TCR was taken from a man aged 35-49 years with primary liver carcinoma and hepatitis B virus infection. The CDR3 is CVSAQGQSQETLYF. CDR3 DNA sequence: TGTGTCAGTGCTCAGGGACAGTCCCAAGAGACCCTGTACTTC.